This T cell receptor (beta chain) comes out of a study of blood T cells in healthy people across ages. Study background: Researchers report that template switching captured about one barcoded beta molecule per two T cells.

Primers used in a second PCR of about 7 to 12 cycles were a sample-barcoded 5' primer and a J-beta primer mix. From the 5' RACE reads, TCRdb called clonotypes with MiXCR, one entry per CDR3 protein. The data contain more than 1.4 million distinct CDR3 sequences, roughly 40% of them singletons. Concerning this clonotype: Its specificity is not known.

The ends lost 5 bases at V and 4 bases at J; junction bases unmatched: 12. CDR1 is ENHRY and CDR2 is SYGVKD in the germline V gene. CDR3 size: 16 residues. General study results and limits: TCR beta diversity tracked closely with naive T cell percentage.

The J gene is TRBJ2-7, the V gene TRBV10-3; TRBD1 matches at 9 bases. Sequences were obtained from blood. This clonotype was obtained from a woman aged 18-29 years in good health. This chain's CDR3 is CAISPRAGTGPYEQYF. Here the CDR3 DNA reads TGTGCCATCAGTCCACGGGCCGGGACAGGGCCGTACGAGCAGTACTTC.